This T cell receptor beta chain was captured by sequencing in a study of T cell responses to AZD1222 COVID-19 vaccine listed by TCRdb under 2021. Context from the whole study: A total of 233 trial participants underwent TCR sequencing, of whom about 200 received two doses of AZD1222 and some 25 received two doses of the MenACWY control vaccine. Trial participants were enrolled by age into subgroups of 18-55, 56-69 and 70-plus years, and about 150, 27 and 61 TCR-sequenced participants, respectively, were included in these subgroups. Overall study results and their limits: Reportedly, close to half of the unique spike-specific TCRs recognized epitopes lying outside the regions that are mutated in the B.1.351 and B.1.1.7 variants. Spike-specific TCR breadth and depth rose significantly after two AZD1222 doses compared with day 0 and with MenACWY recipients. Participants were mostly white British, with more females than males. The authors suggested clonal diversity may have been underestimated. Vaccine-associated CD4 TCRs spanned the whole spike protein, with dominant responses in regions 160-218 and 743-854. The 56-69-year group was small, and its depth increase did not reach significance, likely because of low power. Conclusions about previously exposed vaccinees are limited because only six or seven AZD1222 recipients were SARS-CoV-2 seropositive at baseline. No day 14 peak-response samples were available, so repertoires were characterized only after the peak T cell response.

In the case of this clone: Its antigen remains unidentified. The input lacks base qualities; no much larger clone sits a single base away.

The germline ends are 23 bases apart after V is trimmed by 2 bases and J by 7 bases. In the germline V gene, CDR1 corresponds to LGHNA and CDR2 to YNFKEQ. Spanning cysteine to phenylalanine, the CDR3 consists of 18 amino acids. Only the CDR3 DNA stays, 54 bases, in frame from base 1. The label giving this sample's time point can be read as: about 28 days (+/-7) after the second vaccine dose. Because spike-specific TCR depth and breadth did not differ between the two schedules, AZD1222 recipients who got a second dose at roughly 4 weeks were pooled with those who got a second dose at roughly 12 weeks. Vaccinee samples were obtained from the UK trials COV001 and COV002, which included a single-blind randomized controlled phase 2/3 trial of AZD1222 (ChAdOx1 nCoV-19) in healthy adults. Trial participant PBMC samples were collected at day 0 and day 28 after the second dose for TCRbeta chain sequencing.

The CDR3 regions of human TCRbeta chains were analyzed by immunosequencing. Per the original workflow: TCRs in the repertoires were compared against a reference library of SARS-CoV-2-specific TCRs that had been generated with the MIRA antigen-specificity platform. Breadth meant the fraction of unique TCRs that were SARS-CoV-2-associated, whereas depth meant the fraction of total T cells that were SARS-CoV-2-associated. Each spike-specific TCR was assigned to its reactive spike region and to a CD4 or CD8 class using the MIRA data. Log10-transformed breadth and depth values were compared by one-way ANOVA with Sidak's multiple comparisons tests. The source is immuneACCESS, and TCRdb retained only in-frame sequences with V and J called. Part of the clones is not carried over; for the studies checked, unresolved V genes explain less than half of this, and the remainder is unexplained. That table is the source of V, J and clone size, and D and trimming were worked out from the DNA. This sample lists about 140,000 clones; approximately 92% were detected once. The top ten constitute roughly 3.6% of the sample.

The source of this sequence is an adult who received the AZD1222 COVID-19 vaccine. Sample: peripheral blood, taken 28 days after the second AZD1222 dose. Rearrangement joined TRBV4-2 to TRBJ1-4; tentative D gene TRBD1, with 5 bases matching. The sequence in DNA is TGTGCCAGCAGCCAAACCACCCCCACCGGGACTCGAACTGAAAAACTGTTTTTT. Translated, this is CASSQTTPTGTRTEKLFF.